The 7 T cell receptor beta chains below come from one sample, sequenced in a study of blood T cell repertoires in COVID-19. Assay: immunoSEQ multiplex PCR; the TCRdb copy retains only in-frame clones and omits some. Of over 120,000 clones listed, about 80% are singletons. The sample comprised peripheral blood. These receptors originate from a human donor in a cohort sampled during active COVID-19.

This chain connects TRBV24-1 to TRBJ2-5; 8 positions agree with TRBD2. This CDR3 comprises 13 residues. The germline V gene encodes CDR1 KGHDR and CDR2 SFDVKD. J lost 5 bases, V lost 5 bases, and 3 bases had no gene match. CDR3 sequence: CATSGLAGETQYF. The DNA of the CDR3 is TGTGCCACCAGTGGTCTAGCGGGTGAGACCCAGTACTTC.

The chain has TRBV6-5 and TRBJ1-1; 8 nucleotides match TRBD1. There are 14 residues in the CDR3. The junction had 4 bases not matched to a gene; V was cut back by 7 bases and J by 0 bases. Germline CDR1 and CDR2: MNHEY and SVGAGI. DNA for the CDR3: TGTGCCAGCAACAGGGGGAAAATGAACACTGAAGCTTTCTTT. It yields the protein CASNRGKMNTEAFF.

The chain has TRBV10-3 and TRBJ1-1; the D gene is possibly TRBD1 (5 bases). V lost 8 bases and J lost 7, with 14 bases in between. The CDR3 is made up of 12 amino acids. Germline V gives CDR1 ENHRY, CDR2 SYGVKD. CDR3 protein: CAIQGPGGEAFF. The CDR3 DNA is TGTGCCATCCAGGGCCCCGGCGGTGAAGCTTTCTTT.

The chain combines TRBV9 with TRBJ1-4; 8 bases are shared with TRBD1. CDR1 and CDR2 from the germline V gene are SGDLS and YYNGEE. The CDR3 covers 15 residues. V was pared by 4 bases and J by 7 bases, with 9 bases of the junction left unmatched. This CDR3 is CASSPRPGGGEKLFF. The CDR3 nucleotides are TGTGCCAGCAGCCCCCGACCAGGGGGCGGTGAAAAACTGTTTTTT.

This chain links TRBV5-4 with TRBJ2-3; possible D gene TRBD2, 5 bases. Germline V gene data show CDR1 as SGHNT and CDR2 as YYREEE (reference sequence). The V end lost 7 bases, the J end lost 5 bases, and 20 bases lay between the germline ends. The CDR3 runs to 15 residues. The CDR3 coding sequence is TGTGCCAGCGCCCTCAGCGGTACCCAAAAAGATACGCAGTATTTT. It specifies CASALSGTQKDTQYF.

The V call is TRBV5-1, the J call TRBJ1-2; no reliable D call. The germline V gene has CDR1 SGHRS and CDR2 YFSETQ. V gave up 1 base and J gave up 4 bases, with 14 bases separating them. CDR3 length: 15 amino acids. The CDR3 reads CASSLLDGDGYGYTF. CDR3 nucleotide sequence: TGCGCCAGCAGCTTGTTAGACGGAGATGGCTATGGCTACACCTTC.

The V gene is TRBV6-2 or TRBV6-3, the J gene TRBJ1-2, with no clear D. The germline V gene has CDR1 MNHEY and CDR2 SVGEGT. The CDR3 runs 12 residues. Trimming removed 4 bases at V and 2 bases at J, with 5 bases between. The CDR3 sequence: CASSWANYGYTF. The CDR3 nucleotides are TGTGCCAGCAGTTGGGCAAACTATGGCTACACCTTC.